This TCR beta chain was sequenced during a study of cytomegalovirus exposure and HLA in healthy donors. J lost 6 bases, V lost 5 bases, and 6 bases had no gene match. In germline, CDR1 is MNHEY, CDR2 SMNVEV (reference sequence). The CDR3 is 13 residues long. The PCR ran on 60 Vbeta and 13 Jbeta primers. Libraries were prepared by immunoSEQ multiplex PCR; TCRdb keeps only in-frame clonotypes and omits some of them. The sample features about 150,000 clones, with 2.1% in its top ten. Sample: PBMCs. This TCR was sampled from a young man in good health and CMV-seronegative. V gene TRBV27 combines with J gene TRBJ1-2; TRBD1 matches 7 bases. CDR3 sequence: CASSPTGVNGYTF. The CDR3 DNA is TGTGCCAGCAGTCCCACAGGGGTTAATGGCTACACCTTC.